A selection of T cell receptor beta chains follows, all from one sample in a study of CXCR3-negative and CXCR3-positive naive CD8 T cells. TCRdb re-called the 5' RACE reads and catalogs CDR3 proteins one per entry, DNA excluded. The data show over 35,000 distinct CDR3 sequences, and the top ten clones hold roughly 2.3%. The sequenced sample consisted of naive CXCR3- CD8+ T cells from blood. The receptors were sampled from a human donor in good health. Some clones in this sample may be carry-over from other donors' samples. Both conserved end residues are part of each CDR3. Expanded clones get a size class; other rows say once, few or many, or leave the size out.

abundance: .
v_gene: TRBV19
j_gene: TRBJ2-1
CDR3aa: CASTIGGGQVLNEQFF

abundance: .
v_gene: TRBV2
j_gene: TRBJ1-1
CDR3aa: CASNRPENTEAFF

abundance: .
v_gene: TRBV12-3/TRBV12-4
j_gene: TRBJ2-7
CDR3aa: CASSLLGSYEQYF

abundance: .
v_gene: TRBV7-2
j_gene: TRBJ2-1
CDR3aa: CASSPGGYNEQFF

abundance: .
v_gene: TRBV7-2
j_gene: TRBJ2-7
CDR3aa: CASSITGTAPIEQYF

abundance: .
v_gene: TRBV28
j_gene: TRBJ2-1
CDR3aa: CASSLGTRLAGVYEQFF

abundance: .
v_gene: TRBV2
j_gene: TRBJ2-1
CDR3aa: CASSEAVGELPTGQASYNEQFF

abundance: .
v_gene: TRBV5-1
j_gene: TRBJ2-3
CDR3aa: CASSPRAGTSGRDTQYF

abundance: .
v_gene: TRBV5-5
j_gene: TRBJ2-5
CDR3aa: CASSFGQVTETQYF

abundance: .
v_gene: TRBV28
j_gene: TRBJ1-1
CDR3aa: CASSGVTGPVTEAFF

abundance: .
v_gene: TRBV6-2/TRBV6-3
j_gene: TRBJ2-5
CDR3aa: CASSDIAGGQETQYF

abundance: .
v_gene: TRBV12-3/TRBV12-4
j_gene: TRBJ2-7
CDR3aa: CASSLRGYEQYF

abundance: .
v_gene: TRBV10-3
j_gene: TRBJ2-2
CDR3aa: CAIRGDTNANTGELFF

abundance: .
v_gene: TRBV4-1
j_gene: TRBJ1-2
CDR3aa: CASSPGQTNYGYTF

abundance: .
v_gene: TRBV5-5
j_gene: TRBJ2-1
CDR3aa: CASSLDGISYNEQFF

abundance: .
v_gene: TRBV4-1
j_gene: TRBJ1-1
CDR3aa: CASSQDLGPNTEAFF

abundance: .
v_gene: TRBV20-1
j_gene: TRBJ1-1
CDR3aa: CSASLGDTEAFF

abundance: .
v_gene: TRBV29-1
j_gene: TRBJ1-5
CDR3aa: CSVAGTGVSQPQHF

abundance: .
v_gene: TRBV6-2/TRBV6-3
j_gene: TRBJ2-1
CDR3aa: CASSYGSGPYNEQFF

abundance: .
v_gene: TRBV7-9
j_gene: TRBJ2-1
CDR3aa: CASSLSWDPWDEQFF

abundance: .
v_gene: TRBV28
j_gene: TRBJ2-1
CDR3aa: CASSKGLAGVLNEQFF

abundance: .
v_gene: TRBV20-1
j_gene: TRBJ2-7
CDR3aa: CSARPSESYEQYF

abundance: .
v_gene: TRBV6-4
j_gene: TRBJ2-2
CDR3aa: CASSSGGATGELFF

abundance: .
v_gene: TRBV15
j_gene: TRBJ2-1
CDR3aa: CATSTQREGHNEQFF

abundance: .
v_gene: TRBV28
j_gene: TRBJ1-5
CDR3aa: CASSFPDISTGGYSNQPQHF

abundance: .
v_gene: TRBV7-9
j_gene: TRBJ1-1
CDR3aa: CASSPRTGGGSEAFF

abundance: .
v_gene: TRBV24-1
j_gene: TRBJ1-2
CDR3aa: CATSERQGARSNYGYTF

abundance: .
v_gene: TRBV12-3/TRBV12-4
j_gene: TRBJ2-3
CDR3aa: CASTNNAGITDTQYF

abundance: .
v_gene: TRBV14
j_gene: TRBJ2-1
CDR3aa: CASSQETDRNNEQFF

abundance: .
v_gene: TRBV2
j_gene: TRBJ1-5
CDR3aa: CASSAGTGGSQPQHF

abundance: .
v_gene: TRBV6-5
j_gene: TRBJ1-1
CDR3aa: CASSYSSGQNTEAFF

abundance: .
v_gene: TRBV29-1
j_gene: TRBJ2-7
CDR3aa: CSARTSGRGSYEQYF

abundance: .
v_gene: TRBV29-1
j_gene: TRBJ2-3
CDR3aa: CSVEEGFTDTQYF

abundance: .
v_gene: TRBV7-9
j_gene: TRBJ2-1
CDR3aa: CASRLLAGGTNEQFF

abundance: large
v_gene: TRBV25-1
j_gene: TRBJ1-6
CDR3aa: CASSEWTAISLHF

abundance: .
v_gene: TRBV12-3/TRBV12-4
j_gene: TRBJ1-1
CDR3aa: CASTIGTNEAFF

abundance: .
v_gene: TRBV20-1
j_gene: TRBJ1-1
CDR3aa: CSSTGTVNTEAFF

abundance: .
v_gene: TRBV14
j_gene: TRBJ2-1
CDR3aa: CASSQGPHGQGAGNEQFF

abundance: .
v_gene: TRBV29-1
j_gene: TRBJ1-1
CDR3aa: CSGGAGTTEAFF

abundance: .
v_gene: TRBV27
j_gene: TRBJ2-1
CDR3aa: CASSLLGLAGRYNEQFF

abundance: .
v_gene: TRBV27
j_gene: TRBJ1-1
CDR3aa: CASRQGPEAFF